The 24 T cell receptor beta chains reported below all come from one sample, sequenced in a study of blood T cell repertoires in COVID-19. The data were produced by immunoSEQ multiplex PCR, yet TCRdb's version contains in-frame clones alone and is incomplete. The repertoire has 80,000 or so clones, roughly 80% of them found once; the top ten carry about 16%. Material: peripheral blood. These receptors were taken from a woman over 75 with acute or convalescent COVID-19.

The DNA for the CDR3 is TGCGCCAGCAGCCAAGACGACAGGGGGCTGCTCGTAAAACTGTTTTTT. Protein: CASSQDDRGLLVKLFF. The chain recombines TRBV4-1 with TRBJ1-4; TRBD1 matches 10 bases. V shed 0 bases and J 10 bases; nucleotides not matched to a gene: 8. The germline V gene encodes CDR1 MGHRA and CDR2 YSYEKL. CDR3 size: 16 residues.

This chain joins TRBV6-1 and TRBJ1-2; 7 positions match TRBD1. Germline CDR1 and CDR2: MNHNS and SASEGT. The V segment lost 3 bases and the J segment 1 base; nucleotides outside the gene matches: 8. The CDR3 is 16 amino acids. The chain's CDR3 is CASSDPGQSYNYGYTF. The CDR3 DNA reads TGTGCCAGCAGTGACCCGGGACAGAGCTATAACTATGGCTACACCTTC.

The chain carries TRBV3-1 (or the pseudogene TRBV3-2) and TRBJ2-2; 7 nucleotides align to TRBD2. Unmatched junction bases numbered 5, after V lost 0 bases and J lost 4 bases. Germline V lookup: CDR1 LGHDT, CDR2 YNNKEL (reference sequence). The CDR3 is 16 amino acids. CDR3 sequence reads: CASSQDRGVGTGELFF. CDR3 nucleotides: TGTGCCAGCAGCCAAGATCGGGGGGTCGGCACCGGGGAGCTGTTTTTT.

V and J are TRBV6-6 and TRBJ1-2; D is perhaps TRBD1 (6 bases). There are 14 residues in the CDR3. V lost 11 bases to trimming and J lost 1 base, with 17 bases between them. The germline CDR1 and CDR2 sequences are MNHNY and SVGAGI (reference sequence). In DNA, the CDR3 is TGTGCCGGCCGCAGGGGATCATATAACTATGGCTACACCTTC. It codes for CAGRRGSYNYGYTF.

For the CDR3, the DNA is TGCGCCAGCAGCCAAATAGCGGGGAGCTCCTACGAGCAGTACTTC. Protein product: CASSQIAGSSYEQYF. The chain joins TRBV4-1 to TRBJ2-7; 8 nucleotides align to TRBD2. The germline V gene has CDR1 MGHRA and CDR2 YSYEKL. The V gene end was trimmed by 2 bases and the J gene end by 0 bases; junction bases not matched to a gene: 3. The CDR3 has 15 amino acids.

The chain carries TRBV6-2 or TRBV6-3 and TRBJ2-7; TRBD1 might be the D (6 bases). V dropped 1 base and J dropped 2 bases, with 12 bases sitting between them. The length of the CDR3 is 15 residues. In germline, CDR1 is MNHEY, CDR2 SVGEGT. CDR3 region: CASSYLTGHTYEQYF. Here the CDR3 DNA reads TGTGCCAGCAGTTACTTAACAGGGCATACCTACGAGCAGTACTTC.

Here the CDR3 DNA reads TGTGCCAGTAGGCCCCCCCGGGCCAGGGCAGGGGAAGGCTACACCTTC. Its translation: CASRPPRARAGEGYTF. V usage is TRBV19 and J usage is TRBJ1-2, with D possibly being TRBD1 (6 bases). There are 16 residues in the CDR3. V was pared by 6 bases and J by 8 bases, with 25 bases between. CDR1 LNHDA and CDR2 SQIVND come from the germline V gene (reference sequence).

The gene calls are TRBV15 and TRBJ2-1, with 10 bases identical to TRBD2. The CDR3 covers 16 residues. The J segment lost 9 bases and the V segment lost 7 bases, leaving 15 bases of the junction unmatched. Germline lookup yields CDR1 LNHNV and CDR2 YYDKDF (reference sequence). CDR3 sequence (DNA): TGTGCCACCAAGAAGGGCCAAAGCGGGGGGGCCGGTGAGCAGTTCTTC. This sequence encodes CATKKGQSGGAGEQFF.

The V call is TRBV19, the J call TRBJ2-3; TRBD2 agrees at 10 bases. In germline, CDR1 is LNHDA, CDR2 SQIVND (reference sequence). The CDR3 consists of 14 residues. V lost 10 bases and J lost 8; bases outside the gene matches: 12. DNA for the CDR3: TGTGCCACCGAACCAGCGGGGGGGCCCGGTACGCAGTATTTT. Protein product: CATEPAGGPGTQYF.

This chain connects TRBV11-2 to TRBJ1-1; possible D gene TRBD1, 6 bases. This CDR3 is built from 14 residues. Germline V gives CDR1 SGHAT, CDR2 FQNNGV. Between the trimmed V and J ends, which lost 7 bases and 7 bases, there was a span of 19 bases. The CDR3 region is CASTPAGARGEAFF. In DNA form, the CDR3 reads TGTGCCAGCACCCCAGCGGGGGCAAGGGGTGAAGCTTTCTTT.

The chain has TRBV9 and TRBJ2-2; TRBD2 aligns across 9 bases. The CDR3 contains 17 residues. The trim removed 4 bases at V and 1 base at J, leaving 8 bases unmatched. CDR1 is SGDLS, CDR2 YYNGEE, per germline. This chain's CDR3 is CASSPVQRGENTGELFF. CDR3 DNA: TGTGCCAGCAGCCCCGTCCAGCGGGGGGAGAACACCGGGGAGCTGTTTTTT.

The chain has TRBV25-1 and TRBJ1-5; a possible D gene is TRBD1 (5 bases). CDR1 is MGHDK, CDR2 SYGVNS, per germline. The CDR3 runs to 14 residues. Trimming took 6 bases from V and 7 from J, leaving 16 bases between them. The CDR3 nucleotides are TGTGCCAGCAGCGACAACGGGGGGAACCAGCCCCAGCATTTT. Protein: CASSDNGGNQPQHF.

CDR3 sequence reads: CASSWARHYGYTF. The CDR3 nucleotides are TGTGCCAGTAGTTGGGCCAGACACTATGGCTACACCTTC. The chain carries TRBV19 and TRBJ1-2; D gene uncertain. Trimming cost V 5 bases and J 3 bases, with 10 bases left between them. The germline V gene encodes CDR1 LNHDA and CDR2 SQIVND (reference sequence). The CDR3 consists of 13 residues.

This rearrangement joins TRBV12-3 or TRBV12-4 to TRBJ1-2; 11 bases are a match to TRBD1. Trimming cost V 6 bases and J 8 bases; bases outside gene matches: 5. The length of the CDR3 is 13 residues. CDR3 region: CASRRTGGGGYTF. Here the CDR3 DNA reads TGTGCCAGCAGACGGACAGGGGGCGGGGGCTACACCTTC.

This rearrangement joins TRBV4-1 to TRBJ2-1, with D perhaps TRBD2 (6 bases). The CDR3 length is 14 residues. From germline, CDR1 is MGHRA and CDR2 YSYEKL. V was pared by 4 bases and J by 5 bases, with 12 bases between. CDR3 DNA: TGCGCCAGCAGCCGGAGCGGGCCCCACAATGAGCAGTTCTTC. This codes for CASSRSGPHNEQFF.

The chain couples TRBV2 to TRBJ2-7, with 11 bases lining up with TRBD2. Trimming removed 6 bases from V and 2 bases from J; junction bases left unmatched: 3. Per the germline V gene, CDR1 is SNHLY and CDR2 is FYNNEI. There are 14 residues in the CDR3. The CDR3 here is CASSRLAGTYEQYF. The CDR3, as DNA: TGTGCCAGCAGCCGACTAGCGGGGACCTACGAGCAGTACTTC. Full variable domain (missing parts from reference TRBV2 and TRBJ2-7): EPEVTQTPSHQVTQMGQEVILRCVPISNHLYFYWYRQILGQKVEFLVSFYNNEISEKSEIFDDQFSVERPDGSNFTLKIRSTKLEDSAMYFCASSRLAGTYEQYFGPGTRLTVT.

The CDR3 nucleotides are TGTGCCAGCAGCCAAGAGTCCGGGACAGGGGGCATTAGCAATCAGCCCCAGCATTTT. Encoded protein: CASSQESGTGGISNQPQHF. The chain has TRBV3-1 (or the pseudogene TRBV3-2) and TRBJ1-5; 12 bases match TRBD1. CDR1 is LGHDT and CDR2 is YNNKEL in the germline V gene (reference sequence). This CDR3 spans 19 amino acids. V shed 0 bases, J shed 0 bases, and the junction held 6 bases outside the gene matches.

The chain uses TRBV6-4 and TRBJ2-1, with 7 nucleotides matching TRBD2. The CDR3 extends over 15 amino acids. In germline, CDR1 is MRHNA, CDR2 SNTAGT. Losses at the gene ends were 5 bases for V and 6 bases for J; bases not matched to a gene: 10. The CDR3 bases are TGTGCCAGCAGTCAGGAAGCGGGGCTCACCAATGAGCAGTTCTTC. The encoded protein is CASSQEAGLTNEQFF.

This chain connects TRBV30 to TRBJ1-6; 8 nucleotides line up with TRBD1. In germline, CDR1 is GTSNPN, CDR2 SVGIG (reference sequence). V was pared by 7 bases and J by 10 bases, with 6 bases of the junction left unmatched. CDR3 length: 12 amino acids. In nucleotides, the CDR3 is TGTGCCTTTGACAGGGGAGACTCACCCCTCCACTTT. Residues: CAFDRGDSPLHF.

V is TRBV7-8 and J is TRBJ1-2; D possibly corresponds to TRBD1 (6 bases). Between the trimmed V and J ends, which lost 5 bases and 7 bases, there was a span of 11 bases. The CDR3 totals 12 residues. Germline-derived CDR1 and CDR2 are SGHVS and FQNEAQ. The CDR3 DNA sequence: TGTGCCAGCAGCCCCCGCAGGGGTGGCTACACCTTC. Translation: CASSPRRGGYTF.

The chain joins TRBV10-1 to TRBJ2-3, with D possibly TRBD2 on 5 matching bases. Looked up from germline, CDR1 is WNHNN and CDR2 is SYGVQD (reference sequence). With 0 bases removed from V and 8 bases from J, the gap between germline ends came to 6 bases. This CDR3 region has 12 residues. This CDR3 is CASSESAGTQYF. The CDR3 region has the DNA TGCGCCAGCAGTGAGTCCGCGGGTACGCAGTATTTT.

The genes are TRBV2 and TRBJ2-3, with D possibly being TRBD1 (5 bases). CDR1 and CDR2 from the germline V gene are SNHLY and FYNNEI. V was trimmed by 6 bases and J by 2 bases, leaving 9 bases between them. CDR3 length: 13 amino acids. CDR3: CASRLGATDTQYF. The DNA of the CDR3 is TGTGCCAGCAGGTTAGGGGCCACAGATACGCAGTATTTT.

The V gene is TRBV7-9, the J gene TRBJ2-2; the match to TRBD1 covers 7 bases. Losses at the gene ends were 6 bases for V and 1 base for J; bases not matched to a gene: 8. The CDR3 length is 16 residues. Germline CDR1 reads SEHNR; CDR2 reads FQNEAQ (reference sequence). The CDR3, as DNA: TGTGCCAGCAGTCGGGACAGTACTATGAACACCGGGGAGCTGTTTTTT. Protein sequence: CASSRDSTMNTGELFF.

There are a few counts of this clone. The CDR3 spells CASAGADTQYF. For the CDR3, the DNA is TGTGCCAGCGCAGGGGCGGATACGCAGTATTTT. The chain couples TRBV7-9 to TRBJ2-3; D might be TRBD1 (6 bases). The CDR3 length is 11 residues. Germline V gives CDR1 SEHNR, CDR2 FQNEAQ (reference sequence). Trimming left V 8 bases short and J 6 bases short, with 9 bases between.